The source of this TCR beta chain is a study of shared clonotypes between healthy human individuals. Study-wide findings and caveats: Relative to memory subsets, naive subsets generally showed larger estimated richness.

Concerning this clone itself: The antigen remains undetermined.

Clones were read by immunoSEQ multiplex PCR, and TCRdb kept only the in-frame ones, dropping some. The data show millions of clones, roughly 95% seen once. Trimming removed 5 bases from V and 5 bases from J; junction bases left unmatched: 5. CDR3 length: 15 residues. Per germline, CDR1 KGHSH and CDR2 LQKENI. The rearrangement links TRBV18 to TRBJ2-5, with TRBD2 matching over 13 bases. The specimen was naive CD4+ T cells sorted from blood. Subset indicated: CD45RA+ positively selected. This TCR was sampled from a man aged 18 to 29 in good health. CDR3 in DNA: TGTGCCAGCTCAACGCTGGGACTAGCGGGGGAGACCCAGTACTTC. It yields the protein CASSTLGLAGETQYF.